This T cell receptor (beta chain) stems from a study of blood T cells in healthy people across ages. Germline-derived CDR1 and CDR2 are KGHDR and SFDVKD. V was clipped by 4 bases and J by 4 bases, with 11 bases between them. The CDR3 contains 14 residues. This clonotype was recorded a few times. Next came a second PCR, run for about 7 to 12 cycles, which used a sample-barcoded 5' primer along with a J-beta primer mix. Researchers report that each sample yielded at least 2.5 million CDR3-containing paired-end reads. From the 5' RACE reads, TCRdb called clonotypes with MiXCR, one entry per CDR3 protein. The repertoire holds 720,000 or so distinct CDR3 sequences, with approximately 40% as singletons.

The sample comprised blood. The rearrangement links TRBV24-1 to TRBJ2-3, with D unresolved. This sequence originates from a man older than 75 in good health. CDR3 DNA sequence: TGTGCCACCAGTGAACTTAAAAGCCCAGATACGCAGTATTTT. Translating it yields CATSELKSPDTQYF.